These 10 T cell receptor beta chains share one sample of origin, sequenced in a study of T cells in Graves' hyperthyroidism and ophthalmopathy (dated by TCRdb to between 2018 and 2021). The receptor library was made with multiplex PCR. The instrument was an Illumina HiSeq 2000. TCR beta CDR3 regions were amplified from RNA transcripts. For the first round of RT-PCR on the TCR CDR3, the HTBI primer set was used together with the Qiagen OneStep RT-PCR kit. TCRdb redid the processing of the public reads, applying fastp at Q25 and MiXCR, and retained in-frame beta chains. For every CDR3 protein sequence, its rows merge into one entry that carries the most common genes and DNA. The sample profile shows about 600,000 distinct CDR3 sequences; approximately 14% of them were found once. The leading ten clones occupy roughly 7.7% of the sample. Input material: blood. The source is a woman younger than 30 with Graves' ophthalmopathy.

The chain carries TRBV7-3 and TRBJ2-1, with D perhaps TRBD2 (6 bases). The CDR3 consists of 15 residues. Trimming removed 5 bases from V and 8 bases from J, with 19 bases in between. Germline-derived CDR1 and CDR2 are SGHTA and FQGTGA. CDR3 in amino acids: CASSQGSRRAYEQFF. The CDR3 DNA sequence: TGTGCCAGCAGCCAAGGCTCCCGGAGGGCCTATGAGCAGTTCTTC.

This clonotype was seen at least ten times. The genes are TRBV11-1 and TRBJ1-4; TRBD1 matches at 7 bases. CDR3 length: 14 amino acids. Germline lookup yields CDR1 SGHAT and CDR2 FQDESV (reference sequence). The trim removed 4 bases at V and 5 bases at J, leaving 4 bases unmatched. The CDR3 sequence: CASSYRDRNEKLFF. The CDR3 nucleotides are TGTGCCAGCAGCTACCGGGACAGAAATGAAAAACTGTTTTTT.

The chain has TRBV19 and TRBJ1-5, with D tentatively TRBD1 (5 bases). V shed 3 bases and J shed 6 bases, with 12 bases lying between them. The CDR3 contains 14 residues. Germline V gene data show CDR1 as LNHDA and CDR2 as SQIVND (reference sequence). The CDR3 DNA is TGTGCCAGTAGTATTGGGGGGGGTCTTCAGCCCCAGCATTTT. It yields the protein CASSIGGGLQPQHF.

This clonotype was picked up a small number of times. The CDR3 sequence is CASSLLVNTGELFF. CDR3 DNA sequence: TGTGCCAGCAGTTTACTTGTAAACACCGGGGAGCTGTTTTTT. This chain joins TRBV12-3 or TRBV12-4 and TRBJ2-2; D is undetermined. The V end was cut by 2 bases, the J end by 2 bases, with 6 bases between. This CDR3 has 14 residues.

This clonotype was observed many times. V usage is TRBV20-1 and J usage is TRBJ2-7; 8 bases are a match to TRBD1. V trimming: 3 bases; J trimming: 5 bases; junction bases outside the gene matches: 12. Germline lookup yields CDR1 DFQATT and CDR2 SNEGSKA (reference sequence). The CDR3 contains 15 residues. The CDR3 spells CSASRPAGGAHEQYF. CDR3 sequence (DNA): TGCAGTGCTAGTAGGCCGGCAGGGGGCGCGCACGAGCAGTACTTC.

This chain joins TRBV5-4 and TRBJ2-7, with 8 positions matching TRBD1. Trimming cost V 5 bases and J 0 bases; bases outside gene matches: 4. The CDR3 covers 14 residues. Looked up from germline, CDR1 is SGHNT and CDR2 is YYREEE (reference sequence). CDR3 sequence reads: CASSQGADSYEQYF. Here the CDR3 DNA reads TGTGCCAGCAGTCAGGGGGCTGACTCCTACGAGCAGTACTTC.

This clonotype was counted many times. The chain couples TRBV6-5 to TRBJ1-2; D not resolved. This CDR3 spans 14 amino acids. Trimming took off 1 base at V and 4 bases at J, with 10 bases between the two ends. Germline-derived CDR1 and CDR2 are MNHEY and SVGAGI. This CDR3 is CASSYYRQTYGYTF. CDR3 DNA sequence: TGTGCCAGCAGTTACTATCGGCAGACCTATGGCTACACCTTC.

The gene calls are TRBV7-9 and TRBJ2-2; a possible D gene is TRBD2 (5 bases). Germline V gene sequence: CDR1 SEHNR, CDR2 FQNEAQ (reference sequence). The CDR3 consists of 17 residues. Trimming took off 5 bases at V and 7 bases at J, with 23 bases between the two ends. The CDR3 here is CASSPPGYPQDGGELFF. For the CDR3, the DNA is TGTGCCAGCAGCCCCCCGGGGTATCCCCAAGATGGCGGGGAGCTGTTTTTT. The entire variable domain, with the rest obtained from reference TRBV7-9 and TRBJ2-2, is as follows: DTGVSQNPRHKITKRGQNVTFRCDPISEHNRLYWYRQTLGQGPEFLTYFQNEAQLEKSRLLSDRFSAERPKGSFSTLEIQRTEQGDSAMYLCASSPPGYPQDGGELFFGEGSRLTVL.

The chain combines TRBV4-3 with TRBJ2-4; perhaps TRBD1 as D (6 bases). CDR1 LGHNA and CDR2 YSLEER come from the germline V gene. This CDR3 has 16 residues. Trimming pared 5 bases from V and 1 base from J, leaving 15 bases between. The CDR3 DNA reads as TGCGCCAGCAGCTTCAGGGGTTTAGGGGCCAAAAACATTCAGTACTTC. This gives the protein CASSFRGLGAKNIQYF.

The chain combines TRBV18 with TRBJ1-5; 7 bases map to TRBD1. The J call may be incorrect, as the DNA end agrees better with TRBJ2-3. Germline V gene sequence: CDR1 KGHSH, CDR2 LQKENI. The CDR3 has 13 residues. Here the CDR3 DNA reads TGTGCCAGCTCACTTGACAGGGACCAGCCCCAGTATTTT. Its protein is CASSLDRDQPQYF.